The 10 T cell receptor beta chains given below trace back to one sample, sequenced in a study of low-dose radiotherapy and immunotherapy resistance in tumors. This sample's time point: after trial treatment. The treatment here: LDRT plus nivolumab, ipilimumab, low-dose cyclophosphamide and aspirin (RACIN trial). With TRAV- and TRBV-specific primers, first-strand cDNA was made, covering the alpha and beta chains. The TCRs were subjected to amplification over roughly 18 PCR cycles employing a constant-region primer in conjunction with a V-primer adapter. One entry per CDR3 protein, called by TCRdb with MiXCR from the reads. This table has 100,000 or so distinct CDR3 sequences, around 20% appearing once. This specimen consisted of PBMCs, obtained after low-dose radiotherapy plus immunotherapy. These receptors came from a male donor with prostate cancer.

In its sample, this clonotype was seen many times. The genes are TRBV29-1 and TRBJ2-1; TRBD2 matches 10 bases. V was pared by 7 bases and J by 4 bases, with 7 bases of the junction left unmatched. CDR3 length equals 14 residues. From germline, CDR1 is SQVTM and CDR2 ANQGSEA. The CDR3 region has the DNA TGCAGCGGGACCGGGACTAGCGATTACAATGAGCAGTTCTTC. Its protein product is CSGTGTSDYNEQFF.

CDR3 region: CASSRRGANTEAFF. The DNA for the CDR3 is TGTGCCAGCAGCCGACGGGGGGCAAACACTGAAGCTTTCTTT. The chain combines TRBV6-5 with TRBJ1-1; D perhaps matches TRBD1 (6 bases). The CDR3 covers 14 residues. The V gene lost 6 bases and the J gene lost 2 bases, with 13 bases spanning the gap. Germline-derived CDR1 and CDR2 are MNHEY and SVGAGI.

This clonotype came up many times. CDR3 in amino acids: CASSFGTENTIYF. The CDR3 nucleotides read TGTGCCAGCAGTTTCGGTACGGAAAACACCATATATTTT. V gene TRBV12-3 or TRBV12-4 combines with J gene TRBJ1-3; no reliable D call. V was pared by 3 bases and J by 6 bases, with 9 bases between. The CDR3 runs 13 residues.

This clonotype was seen many times. The rearrangement links TRBV20-1 to TRBJ2-5, with a weak D call TRBD1 (5 bases). V was clipped by 5 bases and J by 4 bases, with 8 bases between them. This CDR3 is built from 11 residues. Germline CDR1 is DFQATT and CDR2 is SNEGSKA (reference sequence). Here the CDR3 DNA reads TGCAGTGCTGGGGCCGCAGAGACCCAGTACTTC. Translating it yields CSAGAAETQYF.

This clonotype was seen many times. The chain couples TRBV19 to TRBJ2-7; D is ambiguous. Germline CDR1 LNHDA, CDR2 SQIVND (reference sequence). This CDR3 spans 16 amino acids. V was cut by 5 bases and J by 5 bases, with 22 bases left in between. CDR3 amino acids: CASSPDFRALPHEQYF. DNA of the CDR3: TGTGCCAGTAGTCCCGATTTCCGGGCCCTTCCCCACGAGCAGTACTTC. Full variable domain (remainder filled in from reference TRBV19 and TRBJ2-7): DGGITQSPKYLFRKEGQNVTLSCEQNLNHDAMYWYRQDPGQGLRLIYYSQIVNDFQKGDIAEGYSVSREKKESFPLTVTSAQKNPTAFYLCASSPDFRALPHEQYFGPGTRLTVT.

This clonotype was picked up many times. This chain joins TRBV29-1 and TRBJ2-7; tentative D call: TRBD2 (6 bases). The CDR3 consists of 12 residues. Trimming took off 4 bases at V and 2 bases at J, with 9 bases between the two ends. Germline CDR1 reads SQVTM; CDR2 reads ANQGSEA. The CDR3 region is CSVGRGTYEQYF. The CDR3, as DNA: TGCAGCGTTGGGAGGGGAACCTACGAGCAGTACTTC.

Details on this clonotype: The limits of the CDR3 on the DNA are not certain, so only TCRdb's listed CDR3 is given. This chain connects TRBV21-1 to TRBJ2-2; the DNA was not compared with TRBD1, the D call given in the table. TRBV21-1 is annotated as a pseudogene. The CDR3 is 17 amino acids in total, end residues counted. The CDR3 loop is CASNPPGQGYTGELFFF.

This clonotype was detected only a few times. V and J are TRBV2 and TRBJ2-1, with D possibly being TRBD1 (5 bases). This CDR3 is 13 amino acids long. The germline V gene encodes CDR1 SNHLY and CDR2 FYNNEI. The CDR3: CVSATPRANEQFF. The CDR3 DNA reads TGTGTTTCGGCGACACCCAGGGCCAATGAGCAGTTCTTC.

This clonotype was seen at least ten times. CDR3 DNA sequence: TGTGCCAGCAGCCCAGGGGACTACGAGCAGTACTTC. It codes for CASSPGDYEQYF. The rearrangement joins TRBV7-9 to TRBJ2-7; D perhaps matches TRBD1 (6 bases). The CDR3 spans 12 residues. The germline V gene encodes CDR1 SEHNR and CDR2 FQNEAQ (reference sequence). V lost 5 bases, J lost 3 bases, and 8 bases lay in between. The complete variable domain, with remaining parts taken from reference TRBV7-9 and TRBJ2-7, reads DTGVSQNPRHKITKRGQNVTFRCDPISEHNRLYWYRQTLGQGPEFLTYFQNEAQLEKSRLLSDRFSAERPKGSFSTLEIQRTEQGDSAMYLCASSPGDYEQYFGPGTRLTVT.

The V call is TRBV6-2 or TRBV6-3, the J call TRBJ2-3, with TRBD1 as a possible D gene (6 bases). V was cut by 0 bases and J by 2 bases, with 12 bases left in between. From germline, CDR1 is MNHEY and CDR2 SVGEGT. CDR3 size: 16 residues. CDR3 DNA: TGTGCCAGCAGTTACTCCCCAGGGGAAGACACAGATACGCAGTATTTT. This translates into CASSYSPGEDTDTQYF.